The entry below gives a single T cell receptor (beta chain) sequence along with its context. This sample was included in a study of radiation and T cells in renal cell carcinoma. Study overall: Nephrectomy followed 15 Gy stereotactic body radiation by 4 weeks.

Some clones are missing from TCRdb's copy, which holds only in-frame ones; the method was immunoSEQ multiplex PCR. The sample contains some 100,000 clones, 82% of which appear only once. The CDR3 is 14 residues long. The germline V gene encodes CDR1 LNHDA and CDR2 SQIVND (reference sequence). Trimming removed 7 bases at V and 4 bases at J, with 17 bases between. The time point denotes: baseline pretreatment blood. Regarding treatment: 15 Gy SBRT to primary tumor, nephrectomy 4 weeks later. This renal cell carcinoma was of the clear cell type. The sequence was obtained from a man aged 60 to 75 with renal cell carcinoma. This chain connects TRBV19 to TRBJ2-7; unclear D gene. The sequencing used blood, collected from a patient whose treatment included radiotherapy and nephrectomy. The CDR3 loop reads CASTESSYAYEQYF. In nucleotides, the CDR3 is TGTGCCAGTACTGAGTCGTCTTACGCGTACGAGCAGTACTTC.